This T cell receptor (beta chain) was identified during a study of T cell clusters in autoimmune cytopenias. TRB amplification used around 270 ng of peripheral blood genomic DNA. The CDR3 consists of 15 residues. Germline lookup yields CDR1 SGHTA and CDR2 FQGNSA. TRB rearrangements were amplified by touch-down multiplex PCR with mixed TRB-A/B primers. Using the multiplex PCR reads, TCRdb records one entry per CDR3 protein without DNA. Its table records approximately 12,000 distinct CDR3 sequences. The same data also contributed to another study, on T cell repertoires in aging, cancer and after chemotherapy. That study reports: Repeat sampling of healthy donors over several months to years showed clear clonal overlap. Compared with age-matched healthy donors, untreated hematological or solid cancer patients showed higher blood TCR clonality. Loss of evenness, beyond lost richness, contributed to age-related TCR diversity decline in cancer patients.

Sequencing was performed on peripheral blood. This TCR was recovered from a human donor in good health. The chain joins TRBV7-2 to TRBJ2-3; there is no DNA to check the TCRdb D call of TRBD1. The CDR3 loop is CASSNGGAQGDTQYF.